This T cell receptor beta chain was captured by sequencing in a study of response to subunit inactivated influenza vaccine. TCRdb called the RT-PCR reads again in MiXCR, with one record for every CDR3 protein. The data hold about 540,000 distinct CDR3 sequences, with under 30% observed a single time. This clonotype was found a few times. J was trimmed by 6 bases and V by 3 bases; bases with no gene match: 10. This CDR3 has 15 residues. These same data were also listed under a study on T cells expressing NK-cell markers. This second study says: For TCR beta, cDNA was produced by 5'RACE template switching with UMIs.

The clonotype was recovered from a middle-aged man who received an inactivated influenza vaccine. Sequences were derived from CD4+ T cells sorted from PBMCs, sampled 11 to 12 days after vaccination. The J gene is TRBJ1-2, the V gene TRBV12-3 or TRBV12-4, with 7 nucleotides matching TRBD1. CDR3 DNA sequence: TGTGCCAGCAGTTTCAGTTTCGCGACAGGGCATGGCTACACCTTC. Protein product: CASSFSFATGHGYTF.